This T cell receptor (beta chain) was obtained from a study of CD8+CD57+ T cells in acquired aplastic anemia. On the study more broadly: Sorted CD4+ and CD8+ cells yielded DNA averaging about 3.1 ug.

CDR3 and TCR beta VDJ profiling relied on a genomic DNA template. TCRdb used MiXCR to reprocess the reads, holding one entry per CDR3 protein. The data contain some 280,000 distinct CDR3 sequences, approximately 55% of them seen just once; the ten biggest clones take up less than 10%. The CDR3 is 14 amino acids. Germline V gene sequence: CDR1 SGHTA, CDR2 FQGNSA. The J segment lost 11 bases and the V segment lost 3 bases, leaving 8 bases of the junction unmatched. About this clonotype: The antigen is not known.

Study outcomes and limitations: Patients had twenty-nine CD8+ CDR3 sequences in common with controls (the shared set). CD8+ Simpson's diversity did not differ significantly between patients and controls.

The TCR was taken from a human donor with severe aplastic anemia or a healthy control (not recorded which). The chain carries TRBV7-2 and TRBJ2-5, with TRBD2 matching over 11 bases. The specimen was sorted CD4+, CD8+, or CD8+CD57+ T cells (not recorded which) from PBMCs. The CDR3 here is CASSFNPTSGTQYF. The CDR3 nucleotides are TGTGCCAGCAGCTTCAACCCGACTAGCGGGACGCAGTACTTC.